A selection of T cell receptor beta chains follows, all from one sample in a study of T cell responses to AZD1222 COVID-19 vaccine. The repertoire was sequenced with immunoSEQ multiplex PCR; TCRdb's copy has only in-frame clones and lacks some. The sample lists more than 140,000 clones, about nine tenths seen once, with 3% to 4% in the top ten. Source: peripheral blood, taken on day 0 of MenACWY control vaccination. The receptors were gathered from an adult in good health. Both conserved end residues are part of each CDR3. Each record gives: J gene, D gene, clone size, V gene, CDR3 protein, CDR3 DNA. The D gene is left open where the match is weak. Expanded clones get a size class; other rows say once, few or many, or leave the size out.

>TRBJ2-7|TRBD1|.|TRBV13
CASSSSAGQGFYEQYF
TGTGCCAGCAGCTCCAGTGCTGGACAGGGGTTCTACGAGCAGTACTTC
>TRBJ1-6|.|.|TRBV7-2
CASSLASPNSQNSPLHF
TGTGCCAGCAGCTTAGCCAGCCCCAACTCGCAGAATTCACCCCTCCACTTT
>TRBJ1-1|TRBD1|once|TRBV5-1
CASSPRGGWTEAFF
TGCGCCAGCAGCCCCAGGGGGGGCTGGACTGAAGCTTTCTTT
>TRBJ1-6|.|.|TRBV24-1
CATSLPLHRSPGDNSPLHF
TGTGCCACCAGTTTGCCCCTCCACAGGTCCCCCGGGGATAATTCACCCCTCCACTTT
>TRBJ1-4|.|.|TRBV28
CASSPKEKLFF
TGTGCCAGCAGTCCAAAAGAAAAACTGTTTTTT
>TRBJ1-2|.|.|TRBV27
CASSSELGARGYTF
TGTGCCAGCAGTTCCGAGCTGGGGGCGCGTGGCTACACCTTC
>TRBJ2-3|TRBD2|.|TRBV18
CASSPGLAGTSAQYF
TGTGCCAGCTCACCCGGACTAGCGGGGACCTCCGCGCAGTATTTT
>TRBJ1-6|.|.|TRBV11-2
CASSMDGGSPLHF
TGTGCCAGCAGCATGGACGGGGGCTCACCCCTCCACTTT
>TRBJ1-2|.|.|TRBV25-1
CASSESGQQYGYTF
TGTGCCAGCAGTGAATCAGGACAGCAGTATGGCTACACCTTC
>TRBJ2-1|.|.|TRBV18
CASSADLFSYNEQFF
TGTGCCAGCTCCGCGGACTTATTCTCCTACAATGAGCAGTTCTTC
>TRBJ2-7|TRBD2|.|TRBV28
CASAIEGLAYYEQYF
TGTGCCAGCGCGATCGAGGGACTAGCCTATTACGAGCAGTACTTC
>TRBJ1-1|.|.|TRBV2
CASSRTELNTEAFF
TGTGCCAGCAGTCGGACAGAGTTGAACACTGAAGCTTTCTTT
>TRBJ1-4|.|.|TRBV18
CASSPRIRLTNEKLFF
TGTGCCAGCTCACCAAGAATCAGGTTAACTAATGAAAAACTGTTTTTT
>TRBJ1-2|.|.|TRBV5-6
CASTLGKGFGYTF
TGTGCCAGCACCCTTGGAAAGGGGTTTGGCTACACCTTC
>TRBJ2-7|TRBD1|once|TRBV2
CASSDSTGKAAEQYF
TGTGCCAGCAGTGATTCGACAGGGAAGGCTGCCGAGCAGTACTTC
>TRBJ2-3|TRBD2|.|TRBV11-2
CASSSPRLAASTDTQYF
TGTGCCAGCAGCTCCCCCAGACTAGCTGCTAGCACAGATACGCAGTATTTT
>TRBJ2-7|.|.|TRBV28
CASSLSGVEDEQYF
TGTGCCAGCAGTTTATCGGGAGTCGAGGACGAGCAGTACTTC
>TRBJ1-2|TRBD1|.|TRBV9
CASSVGLRTGDGYTF
TGTGCCAGCAGCGTAGGTCTCCGGACAGGGGACGGCTACACCTTC
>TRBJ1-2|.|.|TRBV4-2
CASSHPSRIHSGYTF
TGTGCCAGCAGCCATCCTTCCCGGATACATTCCGGCTACACCTTC
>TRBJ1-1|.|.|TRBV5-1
CASSLALSSLEAFF
TGCGCCAGCAGCTTGGCCTTGAGCAGCCTTGAAGCTTTCTTT
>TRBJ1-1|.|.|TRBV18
CASSPLLGNTEAFF
TGTGCCAGCTCACCCTTGTTAGGGAACACTGAAGCTTTCTTT
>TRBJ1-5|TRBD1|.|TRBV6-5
CASSYSGTGTPGPQHF
TGTGCCAGCAGTTACTCGGGGACAGGGACCCCTGGGCCCCAGCATTTT
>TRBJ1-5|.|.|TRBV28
CASRIGGKVQPQHF
TGTGCCAGCAGAATTGGGGGTAAGGTTCAGCCCCAGCATTTT
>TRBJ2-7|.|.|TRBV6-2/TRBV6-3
CASSHPGDPEQYF
TGTGCCAGCAGTCACCCGGGGGATCCCGAACAGTACTTC
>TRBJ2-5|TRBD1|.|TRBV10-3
CAIPRQGAGETQYF
TGTGCCATCCCCCGACAGGGGGCAGGAGAGACCCAGTACTTC
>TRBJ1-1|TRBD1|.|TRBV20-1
CSASHYGTGYTEAFF
TGCAGTGCTAGTCATTACGGGACAGGTTACACTGAAGCTTTCTTT
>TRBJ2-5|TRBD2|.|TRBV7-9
CASSFESGGQWTQYF
TGTGCCAGCAGCTTTGAAAGCGGGGGCCAGTGGACCCAGTACTTC
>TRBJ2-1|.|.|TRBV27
CASMMSPGTYNEQFF
TGTGCCTCGATGATGAGTCCGGGGACCTACAATGAGCAGTTCTTC
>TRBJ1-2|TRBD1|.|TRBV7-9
CASSLTGDPYGYTF
TGTGCCAGCAGCTTAACAGGGGATCCCTATGGCTACACCTTC
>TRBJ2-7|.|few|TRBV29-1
CSVEETRASYEQYF
TGCAGCGTTGAAGAAACCAGGGCCTCCTACGAGCAGTACTTC
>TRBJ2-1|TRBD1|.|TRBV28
CASSSPGGNEQFF
TGTGCCAGCAGTTCGCCAGGGGGCAATGAGCAGTTCTTC
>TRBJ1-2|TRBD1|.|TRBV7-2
CASSFQLGQGYGYTF
TGTGCCAGCAGCTTTCAACTCGGACAGGGATATGGCTACACCTTC